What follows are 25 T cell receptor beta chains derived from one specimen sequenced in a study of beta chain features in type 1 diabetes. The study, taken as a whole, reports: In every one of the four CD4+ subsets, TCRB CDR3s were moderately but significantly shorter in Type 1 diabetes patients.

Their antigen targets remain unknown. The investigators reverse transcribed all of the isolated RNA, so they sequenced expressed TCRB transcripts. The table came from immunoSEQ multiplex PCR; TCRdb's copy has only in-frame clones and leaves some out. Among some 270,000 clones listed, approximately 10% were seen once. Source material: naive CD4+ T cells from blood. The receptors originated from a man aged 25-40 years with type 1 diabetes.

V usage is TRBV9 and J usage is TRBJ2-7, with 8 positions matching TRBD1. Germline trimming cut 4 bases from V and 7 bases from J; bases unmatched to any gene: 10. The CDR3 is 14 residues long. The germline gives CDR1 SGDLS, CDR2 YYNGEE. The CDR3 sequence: CASSFRDRGGEQYF. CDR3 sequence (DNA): TGTGCCAGCAGCTTCAGAGACAGGGGTGGTGAGCAGTACTTC.

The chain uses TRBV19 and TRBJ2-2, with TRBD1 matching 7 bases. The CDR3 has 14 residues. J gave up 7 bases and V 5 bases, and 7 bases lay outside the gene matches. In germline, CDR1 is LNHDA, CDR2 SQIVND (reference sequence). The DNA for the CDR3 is TGTGCCAGTAGTTCGACAGGGCAGGTCGGGGAGCTGTTTTTT. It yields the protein CASSSTGQVGELFF.

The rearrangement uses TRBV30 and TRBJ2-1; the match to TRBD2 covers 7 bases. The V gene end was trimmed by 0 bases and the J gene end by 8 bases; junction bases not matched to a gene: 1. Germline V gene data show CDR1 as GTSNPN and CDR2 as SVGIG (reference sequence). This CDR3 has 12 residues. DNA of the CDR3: TGTGCCTGGAGTGTGGGGGGGGATGAGCAGTTCTTC. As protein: CAWSVGGDEQFF.

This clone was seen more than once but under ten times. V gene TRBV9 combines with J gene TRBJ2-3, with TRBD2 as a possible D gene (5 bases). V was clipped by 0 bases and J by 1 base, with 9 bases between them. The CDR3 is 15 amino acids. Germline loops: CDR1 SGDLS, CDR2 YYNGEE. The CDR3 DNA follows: TGTGCCAGCAGCGTAGTAGCGAGGGGCACAGATACGCAGTATTTT. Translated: CASSVVARGTDTQYF.

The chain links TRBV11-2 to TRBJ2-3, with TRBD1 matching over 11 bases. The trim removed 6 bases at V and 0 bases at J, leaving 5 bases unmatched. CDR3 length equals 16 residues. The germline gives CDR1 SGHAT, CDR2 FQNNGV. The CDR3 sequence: CASRDRGLRSTDTQYF. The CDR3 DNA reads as TGTGCCAGCAGGGACAGGGGGCTTCGTAGCACAGATACGCAGTATTTT.

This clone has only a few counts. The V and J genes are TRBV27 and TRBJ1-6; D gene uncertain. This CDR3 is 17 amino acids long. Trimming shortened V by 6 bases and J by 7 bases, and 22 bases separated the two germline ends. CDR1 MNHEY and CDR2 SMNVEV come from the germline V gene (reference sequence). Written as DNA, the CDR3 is TGTGCCAGCAGGACTGCCCAATGGAAGGAGCTCAATTCACCCCTCCACTTT. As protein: CASRTAQWKELNSPLHF.

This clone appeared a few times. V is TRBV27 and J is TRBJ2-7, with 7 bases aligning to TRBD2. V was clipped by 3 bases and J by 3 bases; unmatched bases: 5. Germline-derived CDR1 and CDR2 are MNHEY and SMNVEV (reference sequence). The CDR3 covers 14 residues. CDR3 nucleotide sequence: TGTGCCAGCAGTTTGGTGGCGGGGGTCTACGAGCAGTACTTC. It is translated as CASSLVAGVYEQYF.

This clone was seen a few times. The CDR3 region has the DNA TGTGCCAGCAGTGGCTCGGGCTATGGCTACACCTTC. Its protein product is CASSGSGYGYTF. J is TRBJ1-2 and V is TRBV25-1; D is unresolved. Trimming removed 4 bases at V and 4 bases at J, with 7 bases between. The germline gives CDR1 MGHDK, CDR2 SYGVNS. This CDR3 comprises 12 residues.

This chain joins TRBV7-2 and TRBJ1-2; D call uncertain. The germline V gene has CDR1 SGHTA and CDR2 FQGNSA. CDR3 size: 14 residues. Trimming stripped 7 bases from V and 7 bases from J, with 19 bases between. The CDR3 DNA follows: TGTGCCAGCATCCCCAACCGGGGAATGGGTGGCTACACCTTC. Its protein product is CASIPNRGMGGYTF.

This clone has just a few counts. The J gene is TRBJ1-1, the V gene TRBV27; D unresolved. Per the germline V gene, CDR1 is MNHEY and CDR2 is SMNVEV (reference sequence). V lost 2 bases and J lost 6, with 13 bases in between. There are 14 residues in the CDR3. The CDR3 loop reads CASSLEARVPEAFF. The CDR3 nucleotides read TGTGCCAGCAGTTTAGAGGCACGGGTACCTGAAGCTTTCTTT.

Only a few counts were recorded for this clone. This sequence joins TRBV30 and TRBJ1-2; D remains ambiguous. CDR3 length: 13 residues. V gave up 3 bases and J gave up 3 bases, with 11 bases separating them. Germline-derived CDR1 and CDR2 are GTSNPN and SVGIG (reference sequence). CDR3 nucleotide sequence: TGTGCCTGGAGCCGGAGGGAGGACTATGGCTACACCTTC. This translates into CAWSRREDYGYTF.

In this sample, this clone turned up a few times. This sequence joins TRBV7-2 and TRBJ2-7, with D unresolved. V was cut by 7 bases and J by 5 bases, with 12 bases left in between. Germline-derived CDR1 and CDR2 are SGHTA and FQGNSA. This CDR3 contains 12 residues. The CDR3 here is CASTRSGDEQYF. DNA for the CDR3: TGTGCCAGCACCCGTTCGGGTGACGAGCAGTACTTC.

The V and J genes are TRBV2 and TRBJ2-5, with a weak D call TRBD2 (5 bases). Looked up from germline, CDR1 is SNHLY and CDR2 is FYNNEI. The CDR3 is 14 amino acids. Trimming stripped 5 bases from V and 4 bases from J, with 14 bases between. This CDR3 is CASSYLAGGETQYF. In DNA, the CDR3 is TGTGCCAGCAGTTATCTTGCGGGCGGAGAGACCCAGTACTTC.

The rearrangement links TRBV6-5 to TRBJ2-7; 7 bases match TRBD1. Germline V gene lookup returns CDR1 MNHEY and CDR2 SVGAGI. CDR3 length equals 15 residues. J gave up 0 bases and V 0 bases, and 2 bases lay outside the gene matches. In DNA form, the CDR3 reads TGTGCCAGCAGTTACTCCGGGACAGTCTCCTACGAGCAGTACTTC. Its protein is CASSYSGTVSYEQYF.

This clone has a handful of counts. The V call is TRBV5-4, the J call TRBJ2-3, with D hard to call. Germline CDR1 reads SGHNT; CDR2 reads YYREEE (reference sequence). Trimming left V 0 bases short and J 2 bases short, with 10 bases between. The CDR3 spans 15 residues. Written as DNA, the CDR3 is TGTGCCAGCAGCTTGGCTGTAGCACACACAGATACGCAGTATTTT. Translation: CASSLAVAHTDTQYF.

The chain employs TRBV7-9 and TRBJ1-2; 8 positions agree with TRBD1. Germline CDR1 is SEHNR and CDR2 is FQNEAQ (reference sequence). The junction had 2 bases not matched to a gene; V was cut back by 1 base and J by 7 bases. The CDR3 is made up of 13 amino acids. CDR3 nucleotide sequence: TGTGCCAGCAGCTTAGAGACAGGGGTTGGCTACACCTTC. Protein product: CASSLETGVGYTF. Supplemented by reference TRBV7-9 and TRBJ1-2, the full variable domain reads DTGVSQNPRHKITKRGQNVTFRCDPISEHNRLYWYRQTLGQGPEFLTYFQNEAQLEKSRLLSDRFSAERPKGSFSTLEIQRTEQGDSAMYLCASSLETGVGYTFGSGTRLTVV.

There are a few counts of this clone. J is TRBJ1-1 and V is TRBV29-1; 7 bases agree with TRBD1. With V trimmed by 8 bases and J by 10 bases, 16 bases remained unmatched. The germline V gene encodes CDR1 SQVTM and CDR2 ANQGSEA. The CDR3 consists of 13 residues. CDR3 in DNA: TGCAGCATAGACGGAGGGGGCGAGGACGGAGCTTTCTTT. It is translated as CSIDGGGEDGAFF.

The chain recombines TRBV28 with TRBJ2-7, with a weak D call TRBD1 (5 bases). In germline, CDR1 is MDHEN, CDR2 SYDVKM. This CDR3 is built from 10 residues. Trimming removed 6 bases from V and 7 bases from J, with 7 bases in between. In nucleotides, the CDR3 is TGTGCCAGCAGCTCAGGGGAGCAGTACTTC. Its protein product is CASSSGEQYF.

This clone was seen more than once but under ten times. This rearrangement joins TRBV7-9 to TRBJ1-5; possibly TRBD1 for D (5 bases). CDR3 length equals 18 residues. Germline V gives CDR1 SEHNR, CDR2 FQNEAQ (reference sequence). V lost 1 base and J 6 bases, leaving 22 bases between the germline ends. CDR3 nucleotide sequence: TGTGCCAGCAGCTTAGAAACGCTGGGCGGGGGAGGAAGTCAGCCCCAGCATTTT. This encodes CASSLETLGGGGSQPQHF.

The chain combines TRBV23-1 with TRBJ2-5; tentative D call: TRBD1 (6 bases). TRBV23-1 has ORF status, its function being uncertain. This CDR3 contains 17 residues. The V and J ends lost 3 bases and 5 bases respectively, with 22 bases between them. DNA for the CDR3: TGCGCCAGCAGTCACCCCCTCACAGGGCCAAGGTCGGAGACCCAGTACTTC. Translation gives CASSHPLTGPRSETQYF.

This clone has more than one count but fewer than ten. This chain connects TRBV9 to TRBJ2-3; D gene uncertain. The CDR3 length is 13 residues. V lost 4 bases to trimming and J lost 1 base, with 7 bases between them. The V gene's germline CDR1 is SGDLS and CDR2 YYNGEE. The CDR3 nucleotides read TGTGCCAGCAGCCCCATTGGCACAGATACGCAGTATTTT. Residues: CASSPIGTDTQYF.

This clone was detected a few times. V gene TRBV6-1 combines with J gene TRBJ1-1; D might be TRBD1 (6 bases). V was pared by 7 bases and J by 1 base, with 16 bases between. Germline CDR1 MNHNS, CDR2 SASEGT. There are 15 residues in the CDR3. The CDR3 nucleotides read TGTGCCAGCAATATTTTTCCAGGGGCGAACACTGAAGCTTTCTTT. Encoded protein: CASNIFPGANTEAFF.

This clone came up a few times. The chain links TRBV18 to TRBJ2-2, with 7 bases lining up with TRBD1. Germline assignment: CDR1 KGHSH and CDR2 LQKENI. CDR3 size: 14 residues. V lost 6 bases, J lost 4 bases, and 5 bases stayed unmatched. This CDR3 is CASSQGQATGELFF. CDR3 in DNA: TGTGCCAGCTCCCAAGGACAGGCCACCGGGGAGCTGTTTTTT. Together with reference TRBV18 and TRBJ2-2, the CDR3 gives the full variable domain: NAGVMQNPRHLVRRRGQEARLRCSPMKGHSHVYWYRQLPEEGLKFMVYLQKENIIDESGMPKERFSAEFPKEGPSILRIQQVVRGDSAAYFCASSQGQATGELFFGEGSRLTVL.

In DNA form, the CDR3 reads TGTGCCAGCAGTGCGGGAGGGGTTGGGGCCAACGTCCTGACTTTC. Amino acids: CASSAGGVGANVLTF. The chain couples TRBV25-1 to TRBJ2-6; TRBD2 aligns across 8 bases. The CDR3 has 15 residues. V lost 4 bases and J lost 3; bases outside the gene matches: 2. CDR1 is MGHDK and CDR2 is SYGVNS in the germline V gene.

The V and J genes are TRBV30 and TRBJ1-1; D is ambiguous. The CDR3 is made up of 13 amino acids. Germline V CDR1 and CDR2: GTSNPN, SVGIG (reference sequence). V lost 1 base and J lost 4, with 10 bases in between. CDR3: CAWSAHVSTEAFF. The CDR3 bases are TGTGCCTGGAGTGCCCATGTGTCCACTGAAGCTTTCTTT.